The 22 T cell receptor beta chains listed next were all sequenced from one sample in a study of blood T cell repertoires in COVID-19. Clones were sequenced by immunoSEQ multiplex PCR, and TCRdb holds only the in-frame ones, with some missing. The sample carries 75,000 to 100,000 clones, over 65% recorded once. The sequencing input was peripheral blood. The receptor source for this set is a human donor in a cohort sampled during active COVID-19.

In its sample, this clone was seen once. This sample also contains other DNA sequences that code for the same CDR3. The genes are TRBV28 and TRBJ2-7; possible D gene TRBD2, 5 bases. The CDR3 runs to 13 residues. Germline V lookup: CDR1 MDHEN, CDR2 SYDVKM. Trimming shortened V by 2 bases and J by 1 base, and 6 bases separated the two germline ends. For the CDR3, the DNA is TGTGCCAGCAGTTTAGAGGGTTCCTACGAGCAGTACTTC. It codes for CASSLEGSYEQYF.

The chain is built from TRBV2 and TRBJ1-5; D gene uncertain. V was pared by 9 bases and J by 3 bases, with 12 bases between. The CDR3 contains 13 residues. The germline V gene encodes CDR1 SNHLY and CDR2 FYNNEI. The CDR3 reads CASHMAFNQPQHF. The CDR3, as DNA: TGTGCCAGTCACATGGCCTTCAATCAGCCCCAGCATTTT.

V and J are TRBV7-7 and TRBJ2-2; maybe TRBD2 (7 bases). Germline V lookup: CDR1 SSHAT, CDR2 FNYEAQ (reference sequence). The CDR3 extends over 16 amino acids. CDR3 coding DNA: TGTGCTACCGGGAGGTCAGGACAGATTAACACCGGGGAGCTGTTTTTT. Its translation: CATGRSGQINTGELFF.

V usage is TRBV21-1 and J usage is TRBJ1-2; the table names TRBD1, a call not compared with the DNA. TRBV21-1 is classified as a pseudogene. There are 15 residues in the CDR3. The CDR3 DNA sequence: TGTGCCAGCAGCAAAGCCCCGACACTCGGCTATGGCTACACCTTC. Its translation is CASSKAPTLGYGYTF.

This chain uses TRBV10-3 with TRBJ1-2; 8 bases align to TRBD1. The CDR3 covers 13 residues. V was pared by 6 bases and J by 10 bases, with 10 bases of the junction left unmatched. Germline V lookup: CDR1 ENHRY, CDR2 SYGVKD. CDR3 DNA: TGTGCCATCAGGGACCGGGACAGGACCTTCTACACCTTC. Protein: CAIRDRDRTFYTF.

This chain joins TRBV6-6 and TRBJ2-7, with 9 bases aligning to TRBD2. The V gene end was trimmed by 2 bases and the J gene end by 9 bases; junction bases not matched to a gene: 14. This CDR3 comprises 16 residues. Germline V lookup: CDR1 MNHNY, CDR2 SVGAGI (reference sequence). CDR3 amino acids: CASSYATASGAVGQYF. The CDR3 bases are TGTGCCAGCAGTTACGCTACGGCTAGCGGGGCCGTGGGGCAGTACTTC.

The genes are TRBV28 and TRBJ1-6; D is ambiguous. The ends were cut back, 3 bases at V and 9 bases at J, with 12 bases in the middle. The CDR3 runs to 14 residues. CDR1 and CDR2 (germline): MDHEN, SYDVKM. The CDR3 DNA follows: TGTGCCAGCAGTTTTAGAGAGGCCGGTTCACCCCTCCACTTT. This gives the protein CASSFREAGSPLHF.

This chain joins TRBV20-1 and TRBJ2-7; possible D gene TRBD1, 5 bases. The CDR3 extends over 13 amino acids. Germline V gene lookup returns CDR1 DFQATT and CDR2 SNEGSKA (reference sequence). Trimming shortened V by 6 bases and J by 6 bases, and 18 bases separated the two germline ends. The CDR3 DNA reads TGCAGTGCCAGTCAGTCTCAGGGCGGCGAGCAGTACTTC. Protein sequence: CSASQSQGGEQYF.

The count of this clone is one. This rearrangement joins TRBV20-1 to TRBJ2-7, with TRBD1 matching over 10 bases. The CDR3 length is 15 residues. CDR1 is DFQATT, CDR2 SNEGSKA, per germline (reference sequence). V shed 4 bases and J 3 bases; nucleotides not matched to a gene: 9. The CDR3, as DNA: TGCAGTGCTAATGAACCGGGACAGGGGAACTACGAGCAGTACTTC. Translating gives CSANEPGQGNYEQYF.

This sequence joins TRBV7-2 and TRBJ1-5; 9 nucleotides match TRBD1. Germline CDR1 and CDR2: SGHTA and FQGNSA. This CDR3 has 15 residues. The junction had 8 bases not matched to a gene; V was cut back by 5 bases and J by 6 bases. The CDR3 coding sequence is TGTGCCAGCAGCCTAAGACAGGGGGAAAGTCAGCCCCAGCATTTT. It encodes CASSLRQGESQPQHF.

The J gene is TRBJ1-6, the V gene TRBV5-1, with TRBD1 as a possible D gene (6 bases). The germline CDR1 and CDR2 sequences are SGHRS and YFSETQ. This CDR3 region has 16 residues. V lost 2 bases to trimming and J lost 9 bases, with 18 bases between them. The CDR3 here is CASSLGGATRTSPLHF. As DNA, the CDR3 is TGCGCCAGCAGCTTAGGGGGGGCCACGAGGACTTCACCCCTCCACTTT.

CDR3 protein: CASSLYQETQYF. The CDR3 region has the DNA TGTGCCAGCAGCCTGTACCAAGAGACCCAGTACTTC. The chain recombines TRBV7-6 with TRBJ2-5; the D is unclear. The length of the CDR3 is 12 residues. Germline CDR1 reads SGHVS; CDR2 reads FNYEAQ. V was clipped by 5 bases and J by 0 bases, with 4 bases between them. Complete variable domain (other parts from reference TRBV7-6 and TRBJ2-5): GAGVSQSPRYKVTKRGQDVALRCDPISGHVSLYWYRQALGQGPEFLTYFNYEAQQDKSGLPNDRFSAERPEGSISTLTIQRTEQRDSAMYRCASSLYQETQYFGPGTRLLVL.

In this sample, this clone turned up a few times. The J gene is TRBJ1-5, the V gene TRBV10-3; 8 nucleotides align to TRBD1. CDR3 length: 13 residues. Germline V gene sequence: CDR1 ENHRY, CDR2 SYGVKD. V gave up 11 bases and J gave up 3 bases; unmatched junction bases: 6. The chain's CDR3 is CAAGDRPNQPQHF. DNA for the CDR3: TGTGCCGCGGGGGACAGGCCCAATCAGCCCCAGCATTTT.

The chain carries TRBV30 and TRBJ1-4; the D gene is possibly TRBD1 (5 bases). The CDR3 runs to 15 residues. The germline CDR1 and CDR2 sequences are GTSNPN and SVGIG (reference sequence). Trimming took 5 bases from V and 4 from J, leaving 17 bases between them. The CDR3 here is CAWGMEQGVNEKLFF. The CDR3, as DNA: TGTGCCTGGGGGATGGAGCAGGGTGTTAATGAAAAACTGTTTTTT.

This chain links TRBV11-3 with TRBJ2-2; TRBD1 aligns across 7 bases. In germline, CDR1 is SGHNT, CDR2 YENEEA. J lost 1 base, V lost 7 bases, and 3 bases had no gene match. The CDR3 consists of 14 residues. CDR3 amino acids: CASTRQGNTGELFF. The CDR3, as DNA: TGTGCCAGCACTCGACAGGGGAACACCGGGGAGCTGTTTTTT.

J is TRBJ2-1 and V is TRBV28; a possible D gene is TRBD2 (7 bases). The CDR3 is 13 residues long. Between the trimmed V and J ends, which lost 6 bases and 2 bases, there was a span of 8 bases. Germline CDR1 is MDHEN and CDR2 is SYDVKM. CDR3 nucleotide sequence: TGTGCCAGCAGGCGGGGGCCCTACAATGAGCAGTTCTTC. Its translation: CASRRGPYNEQFF.

V gene TRBV3-1 (or the pseudogene TRBV3-2) combines with J gene TRBJ2-6, with a tentative D call TRBD1 (5 bases). Trimming stripped 7 bases from V and 0 bases from J, with 13 bases between. CDR1 is LGHDT and CDR2 is YNNKEL in the germline V gene (reference sequence). CDR3 length: 16 residues. The CDR3 loop reads CASKPTVTSGANVLTF. CDR3 DNA sequence: TGTGCCAGCAAGCCGACAGTGACCTCTGGGGCCAACGTCCTGACTTTC.

This rearrangement joins TRBV6-6 to TRBJ2-3; TRBD1 matches 8 bases. Germline CDR1 reads MNHNY; CDR2 reads SVGAGI (reference sequence). With 8 bases clipped from V and 2 bases from J, the junction kept 6 bases outside the gene matches. The CDR3 loop spans 14 amino acids. The CDR3 reads CASEDRADTDTQYF. The CDR3 DNA reads TGTGCCAGCGAGGACAGGGCGGACACAGATACGCAGTATTTT.

The chain joins TRBV9 to TRBJ1-6, with D tentatively TRBD1 (6 bases). The CDR3 has 16 amino acids. Germline-derived CDR1 and CDR2 are SGDLS and YYNGEE. Trimming removed 0 bases from V and 6 bases from J, with 13 bases in between. CDR3 in amino acids: CASSVGYGRGNSPLHF. CDR3 DNA: TGTGCCAGCAGCGTAGGTTACGGCAGGGGTAATTCACCCCTCCACTTT.

The chain carries TRBV20-1 and TRBJ2-7; 7 bases are a match to TRBD2. V lost 3 bases to trimming and J lost 4 bases; unmatched junction nucleotides: 12. The CDR3 covers 15 residues. In germline, CDR1 is DFQATT, CDR2 SNEGSKA (reference sequence). CDR3 nucleotides: TGCAGTGCTAGTGGGGCCCGGCTAGCGGAGTACGAGCAGTACTTC. It yields the protein CSASGARLAEYEQYF.

The rearrangement uses TRBV9 and TRBJ2-1; TRBD1 agrees at 7 bases. The CDR3 loop spans 14 amino acids. Trimming took 4 bases from V and 4 from J; bases not matched to a gene: 5. Germline V gene lookup returns CDR1 SGDLS and CDR2 YYNGEE. CDR3 sequence reads: CASSPQGQYNEQFF. CDR3 sequence (DNA): TGTGCCAGCAGCCCACAGGGACAGTACAATGAGCAGTTCTTC.

CDR3 sequence (DNA): TGTGCCAGCAGCTGGGAAGCAGCAGGGGCCTACGAGCAGTACTTC. It encodes CASSWEAAGAYEQYF. The chain uses TRBV5-5 and TRBJ2-7; D is perhaps TRBD1 (6 bases). The CDR3 runs 15 residues. V lost 3 bases and J 2 bases, leaving 15 bases between the germline ends. CDR1 is SGHKS and CDR2 is YYEKEE in the germline V gene (reference sequence).